A selection of T cell receptor beta chains follows, all from one sample in a study of blood T cell repertoires in COVID-19. Data came from immunoSEQ multiplex PCR; TCRdb stores just in-frame clones and leaves some out. The sample has roughly 180,000 clones; more than 75% are singletons. Sequencing input: peripheral blood. These receptors were collected from a woman aged 45-65 years with active or convalescent COVID-19. CDR3s include the opening cysteine and the closing phenylalanine or tryptophan. The D gene is left open where the match is weak. Where a row states a size, it is once, few, many or the class of an expanded clone; other rows omit it.

clone size	D gene	V gene	J gene	CDR3 DNA	CDR3 protein
NA	TRBD1	TRBV29-1	TRBJ2-3	TGCAGCGTTGGCCCGGCGGACAGGGCCACAGATACGCAGTATTTT	CSVGPADRATDTQYF
NA	TRBD2	TRBV24-1	TRBJ2-5	TGTGCCACCAGTGCGGGGGGGCAGAAGACCCAGTACTTC	CATSAGGQKTQYF
NA	TRBD2	TRBV19	TRBJ2-5	TGTGCCAGTAGTATGTCGACTAGCGGGGGCCAAGAGACCCAGTACTTC	CASSMSTSGGQETQYF
NA	TRBD1	TRBV12-5	TRBJ1-1	TGTGCTAGTGGTTTGGTACGGGGGCAATTCGGGACAGGAAACATGAACACTGAAGCTTTCTTT	CASGLVRGQFGTGNMNTEAFF
NA	TRBD1	TRBV5-1	TRBJ2-1	TGCGCCAGCAGCTCGGGACAGGGGATCAATGAGCAGTTCTTC	CASSSGQGINEQFF
NA	TRBD1	TRBV5-5	TRBJ1-3	TGTGCCAGCAGCTTGGTGGGACAGTCCTCTGGAAACACCATATATTTT	CASSLVGQSSGNTIYF
NA	TRBD1	TRBV28	TRBJ1-2	TGTGCCAGCAGTTTCTACCAGGGACAGTTCTATGGCTACACCTTC	CASSFYQGQFYGYTF
NA	TRBD2	TRBV7-2	TRBJ2-5	TGTGCCAGCAGCTTAAGCGGGGGGTACCAAGAGACCCAGTACTTC	CASSLSGGYQETQYF
few	TRBD1	TRBV6-5	TRBJ1-1	TGTGCCAGCAGTTACCGGACAGGCAAGAACACTGAAGCTTTCTTT	CASSYRTGKNTEAFF
NA	NA	TRBV2	TRBJ1-5	TGTGCCAGCAGTGAAAGGACAAGGGATTGGAATCAGCCCCAGCATTTT	CASSERTRDWNQPQHF
NA	NA	TRBV6-1	TRBJ2-7	TGTGCCAGCAGTGACCCCCCACAGACCTACGAGCAGTACTTC	CASSDPPQTYEQYF
NA	TRBD1	TRBV7-2	TRBJ2-3	TGTGCCAGCAGCCCAGGGACAGGGATCTTCACAGATACGCAGTATTTT	CASSPGTGIFTDTQYF
NA	TRBD2	TRBV5-1	TRBJ2-1	TGCGCCAGCAGCTTATTAGCGGGGGTCCCCTACAATGAGCAGTTCTTC	CASSLLAGVPYNEQFF
few	TRBD1	TRBV12-5	TRBJ2-6	TGTGCTAGTGGTGATGGACAGGGGCGCTCTGGGGCCAACGTCCTGACTTTC	CASGDGQGRSGANVLTF
NA	TRBD1	TRBV5-1	TRBJ1-5	TGCGCCAGCAGCTTTAACGGACAGGCTAATCAGCCCCAGCATTTT	CASSFNGQANQPQHF
NA	TRBD1	TRBV11-2	TRBJ1-1	TGTGCCAGCAGCTTTCCTGTAGACAGGGGGAACACTGAAGCTTTCTTT	CASSFPVDRGNTEAFF
NA	TRBD1	TRBV29-1	TRBJ1-2	TGCAGCGCCTGGGTACAGGGGTCCAGCTACACCTTC	CSAWVQGSSYTF
NA	NA	TRBV9	TRBJ2-1	TGTGCCAGCAGCCCTAACTACAATGAGCAGTTCTTC	CASSPNYNEQFF
NA	TRBD1	TRBV9	TRBJ2-2	TGTGCCAGCAGCGGCCCCGGGACAGGGGGTTTTGGAAACACCGGGGAGCTGTTTTTT	CASSGPGTGGFGNTGELFF
NA	NA	TRBV6-1	TRBJ1-3	TGTGCCAGCAGTGAATTTGGAGTTAATGGAAACACCATATATTTT	CASSEFGVNGNTIYF
NA	TRBD1	TRBV19	TRBJ2-1	TGTGCCAGTAGTCCCAGGACAGGGGGGTCCTACAATGAGCAGTTCTTC	CASSPRTGGSYNEQFF